This record covers a single TCR beta chain. This record comes from a study of blood T cell repertoires in COVID-19. In the study overall: T cells, B-cell-depleted T cells, or PBMCs supplied cDNA or gDNA.

Original methodology: Estimation of nucleated cell counts relied on the amplification of reference gene primers. Some clones are missing from TCRdb's copy, which holds only in-frame ones; the method was immunoSEQ multiplex PCR. V, J and clone size are taken as reported in that table, and D and trimming were inferred from the DNA itself. Of about 190,000 clones in the sample, about nine tenths are singletons; the top ten hold 5.5% to 7.5%. The CDR3 spans 17 residues. V gave up 3 bases and J gave up 2 bases; unmatched junction bases: 7. Germline V gives CDR1 MDHEN, CDR2 SYDVKM. This receptor was taken from a man aged 35 to 55 with acute or convalescent COVID-19. Sequencing used peripheral blood. The rearrangement joins TRBV28 to TRBJ2-3; 11 bases agree with TRBD2. CDR3 bases: TGTGCCAGCAGTTTGGTTCTAGCGGGGGGATTCACAGATACGCAGTATTTT. Its translation is CASSLVLAGGFTDTQYF.